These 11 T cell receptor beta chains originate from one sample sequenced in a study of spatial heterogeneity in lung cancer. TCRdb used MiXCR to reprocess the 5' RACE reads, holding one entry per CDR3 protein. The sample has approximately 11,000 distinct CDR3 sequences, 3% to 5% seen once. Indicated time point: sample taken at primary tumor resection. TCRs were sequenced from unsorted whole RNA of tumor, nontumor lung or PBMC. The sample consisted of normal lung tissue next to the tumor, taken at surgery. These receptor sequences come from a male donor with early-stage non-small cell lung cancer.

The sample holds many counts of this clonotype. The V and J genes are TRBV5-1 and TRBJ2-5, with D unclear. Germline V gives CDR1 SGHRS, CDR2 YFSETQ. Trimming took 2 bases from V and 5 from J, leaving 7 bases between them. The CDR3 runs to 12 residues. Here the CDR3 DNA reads TGCGCCAGCAGCTTTTACAGCGAGACCCAGTACTTC. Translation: CASSFYSETQYF.

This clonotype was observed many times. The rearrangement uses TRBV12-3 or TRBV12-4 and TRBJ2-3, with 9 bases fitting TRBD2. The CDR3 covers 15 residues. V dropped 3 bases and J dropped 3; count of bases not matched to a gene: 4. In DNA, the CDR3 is TGTGCCAGCAGTTTTGTCGCGGGGGGGACAGATACGCAGTATTTT. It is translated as CASSFVAGGTDTQYF.

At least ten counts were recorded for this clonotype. This CDR3 reads CASSLGSIWNSPLHF. The CDR3 nucleotides are TGTGCCAGCTCACTAGGGTCCATCTGGAATTCACCCCTCCACTTT. The genes are TRBV18 and TRBJ1-6, with no clear D. The V and J ends lost 4 bases and 7 bases respectively, with 14 bases between them. This CDR3 spans 15 amino acids. Germline V gene lookup returns CDR1 KGHSH and CDR2 LQKENI.

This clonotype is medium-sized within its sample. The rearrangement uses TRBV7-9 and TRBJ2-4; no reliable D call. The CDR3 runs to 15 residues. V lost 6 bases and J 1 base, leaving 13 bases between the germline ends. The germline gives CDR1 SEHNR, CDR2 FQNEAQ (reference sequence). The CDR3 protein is CASSLQLGAKNIQYF. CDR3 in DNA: TGTGCCAGCAGTCTACAGTTAGGGGCCAAAAACATTCAGTACTTC.

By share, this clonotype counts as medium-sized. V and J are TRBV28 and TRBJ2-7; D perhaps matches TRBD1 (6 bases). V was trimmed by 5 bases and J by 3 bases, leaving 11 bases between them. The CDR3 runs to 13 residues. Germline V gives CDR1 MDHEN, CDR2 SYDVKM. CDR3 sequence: CASSRTGFYEQYF. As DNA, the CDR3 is TGTGCCAGCAGTAGAACAGGGTTCTACGAGCAGTACTTC.

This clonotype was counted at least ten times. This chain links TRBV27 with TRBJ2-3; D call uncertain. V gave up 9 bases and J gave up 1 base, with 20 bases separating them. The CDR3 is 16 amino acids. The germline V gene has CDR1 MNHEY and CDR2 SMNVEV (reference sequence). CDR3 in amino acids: CASRARNGVGTDTQYF. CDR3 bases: TGTGCCAGTCGAGCCCGGAACGGCGTTGGCACAGATACGCAGTATTTT.

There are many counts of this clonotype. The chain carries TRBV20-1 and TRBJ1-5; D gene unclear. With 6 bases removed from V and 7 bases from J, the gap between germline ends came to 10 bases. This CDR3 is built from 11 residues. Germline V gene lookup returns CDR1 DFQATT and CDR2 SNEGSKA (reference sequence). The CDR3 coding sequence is TGCAGTGCGAAGCAGGCCCAGCCCCAGCATTTT. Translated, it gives CSAKQAQPQHF.

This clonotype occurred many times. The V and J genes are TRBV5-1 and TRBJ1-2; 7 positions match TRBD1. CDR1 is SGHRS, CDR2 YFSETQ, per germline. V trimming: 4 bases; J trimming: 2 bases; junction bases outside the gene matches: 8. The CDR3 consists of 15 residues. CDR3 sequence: CASSGSTGNNYGYTF. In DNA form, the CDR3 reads TGCGCCAGCAGCGGATCGACAGGGAACAACTATGGCTACACCTTC. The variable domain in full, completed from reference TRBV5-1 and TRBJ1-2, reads KAGVTQTPRYLIKTRGQQVTLSCSPISGHRSVSWYQQTPGQGLQFLFEYFSETQRNKGNFPGRFSGRQFSNSRSEMNVSTLELGDSALYLCASSGSTGNNYGYTFGSGTRLTVV.

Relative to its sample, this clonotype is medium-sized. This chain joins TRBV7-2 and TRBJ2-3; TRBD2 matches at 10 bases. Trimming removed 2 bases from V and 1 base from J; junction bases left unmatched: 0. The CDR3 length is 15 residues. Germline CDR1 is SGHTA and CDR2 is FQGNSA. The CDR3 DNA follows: TGTGCCAGCAGCTTAACTAGCGGGGGCACAGATACGCAGTATTTT. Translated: CASSLTSGGTDTQYF.

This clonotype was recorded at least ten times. The CDR3 DNA sequence: TGTGCCAGTAAGGGCTTATTCACTAACTATGGCTACACCTTC. Translating it yields CASKGLFTNYGYTF. The V and J genes are TRBV19 and TRBJ1-2; no clear D gene. The CDR3 extends over 14 amino acids. The V end was cut by 7 bases, the J end by 0 bases, with 12 bases between. In germline, CDR1 is LNHDA, CDR2 SQIVND (reference sequence). The whole variable domain, filled in from reference TRBV19 and TRBJ1-2, reads DGGITQSPKYLFRKEGQNVTLSCEQNLNHDAMYWYRQDPGQGLRLIYYSQIVNDFQKGDIAEGYSVSREKKESFPLTVTSAQKNPTAFYLCASKGLFTNYGYTFGSGTRLTVV.

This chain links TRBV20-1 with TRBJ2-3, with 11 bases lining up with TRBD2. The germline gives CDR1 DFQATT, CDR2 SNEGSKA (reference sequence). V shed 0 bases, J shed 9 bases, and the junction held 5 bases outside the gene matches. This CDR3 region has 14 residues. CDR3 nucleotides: TGCAGTGCTAGAGAGGGGCTAGCGGGAGGCACGCAGTATTTT. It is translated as CSAREGLAGGTQYF.